The 23 T cell receptor beta chains in this list originate from one sample, sequenced in a study of blood T cell repertoires in COVID-19. Only in-frame clones appear in the TCRdb table, and some are missing; sequencing was by immunoSEQ multiplex PCR. The sample contains over 250,000 clones, roughly nine tenths of which appear only once. Sequenced material: peripheral blood. Receptor source: a man aged 50-60 years with acute or convalescent COVID-19.

V and J are TRBV11-2 and TRBJ1-1; 8 nucleotides agree with TRBD1. Germline-derived CDR1 and CDR2 are SGHAT and FQNNGV. The CDR3 length is 13 residues. V was clipped by 0 bases and J by 12 bases; unmatched bases: 6. The CDR3 loop is CASSLEATGASFF. CDR3 DNA sequence: TGTGCCAGCAGCTTAGAGGCGACAGGGGCCTCTTTCTTT.

This chain's CDR3 is CASSQEPSGAAAGELFF. The CDR3 coding sequence is TGTGCCAGCAGCCAAGAACCGAGCGGGGCCGCCGCCGGGGAGCTGTTTTTT. The V call is TRBV4-2, the J call TRBJ2-2, with 7 bases identical to TRBD2. CDR1 and CDR2 from the germline V gene are LGHNA and YNFKEQ. Unmatched junction bases numbered 10, after V lost 0 bases and J lost 6 bases. CDR3 length equals 17 residues.

The gene calls are TRBV21-1 and TRBJ1-3; the tabulated D call, TRBD1, remains unverified against the DNA. TRBV21-1 is described as a pseudogene. The CDR3 runs to 21 residues. In DNA, the CDR3 is TGTGCCAGCAGCAAAGTGGACAGGGGACATGTCCTCAAGCACTCTGGAAACACCATATATTTT. This translates into CASSKVDRGHVLKHSGNTIYF.

The rearrangement joins TRBV12-3 or TRBV12-4 to TRBJ1-2; 7 bases map to TRBD1. There are 13 residues in the CDR3. Losses at the gene ends were 3 bases for V and 6 bases for J; bases not matched to a gene: 4. CDR3 sequence (DNA): TGTGCCAGCAGTTTGGGGACAGCTGATGGCTACACCTTC. Its protein product is CASSLGTADGYTF.

This clone was seen more than once but under ten times. This rearrangement joins TRBV9 to TRBJ2-3; D uncertain. Germline V lookup: CDR1 SGDLS, CDR2 YYNGEE. The CDR3 is 14 amino acids. Trimming pared 0 bases from V and 6 bases from J, leaving 11 bases between. The CDR3 nucleotides are TGTGCCAGCAGCGTAGGAACTTTGGTGGATACGCAGTATTTT. Amino acid sequence: CASSVGTLVDTQYF.

The V and J genes are TRBV4-1 and TRBJ2-1, with D perhaps matching TRBD2 (5 bases). This CDR3 has 12 residues. CDR1 and CDR2 from the germline V gene are MGHRA and YSYEKL. Trimming removed 7 bases at V and 9 bases at J, with 13 bases between. The CDR3 reads CASTTTGSEQFF. As DNA, the CDR3 is TGCGCCAGCACAACCACGGGGAGTGAGCAGTTCTTC.

The chain employs TRBV5-1 and TRBJ2-1; 10 bases match TRBD2. V shed 2 bases, J shed 4 bases, and the junction held 3 bases outside the gene matches. The CDR3 consists of 15 residues. In germline, CDR1 is SGHRS, CDR2 YFSETQ. The CDR3 nucleotides are TGCGCCAGCAGCTTTAGCGGGGGGCTATACAATGAGCAGTTCTTC. The encoded protein is CASSFSGGLYNEQFF. The full variable domain, with the rest looked up from reference TRBV5-1 and TRBJ2-1, is KAGVTQTPRYLIKTRGQQVTLSCSPISGHRSVSWYQQTPGQGLQFLFEYFSETQRNKGNFPGRFSGRQFSNSRSEMNVSTLELGDSALYLCASSFSGGLYNEQFFGPGTRLTVL.

The rearrangement links TRBV5-6 to TRBJ1-1; D not certain. The germline V gene encodes CDR1 SGHDT and CDR2 YYEEEE. The CDR3 runs to 18 residues. The germline V and J ends were trimmed by 4 bases and 0 bases, with 22 bases remaining between them. The CDR3 DNA is TGTGCCAGCAGCCCCAAGACTTACTGGGTAGCAATGAACACTGAAGCTTTCTTT. Residues: CASSPKTYWVAMNTEAFF.

The CDR3 region has the DNA TGTGCCAGCAGCGTAGACCCACAACAGGGGATCTATGGCTACACCTTC. Translation: CASSVDPQQGIYGYTF. The chain combines TRBV9 with TRBJ1-2; TRBD1 matches 7 bases. The CDR3 sequence is 16 residues long. Germline V gene data show CDR1 as SGDLS and CDR2 as YYNGEE. After removal of 0 bases from V and 4 bases from J, the junction contained 9 bases not matched to a gene.

The chain links TRBV5-1 to TRBJ2-1; 7 nucleotides line up with TRBD1. The germline CDR1 and CDR2 sequences are SGHRS and YFSETQ. V lost 4 bases and J lost 0; bases outside the gene matches: 7. The CDR3 is made up of 16 amino acids. The CDR3 region is CASSPGQASSYNEQFF. The CDR3 bases are TGCGCCAGCAGCCCCGGACAGGCGAGCTCCTACAATGAGCAGTTCTTC.

The chain couples TRBV19 to TRBJ1-5; 9 bases are a match to TRBD1. Per the germline V gene, CDR1 is LNHDA and CDR2 is SQIVND (reference sequence). The V segment lost 2 bases and the J segment 2 bases; nucleotides outside the gene matches: 7. This CDR3 has 17 amino acids. The CDR3 bases are TGTGCCAGTAGTATATCAACAAGACAGGGGGGCAATCAGCCCCAGCATTTT. It translates to CASSISTRQGGNQPQHF.

The chain links TRBV5-6 to TRBJ1-6; 7 bases map to TRBD1. With 4 bases clipped from V and 4 bases from J, the junction kept 2 bases outside the gene matches. The CDR3 has 14 residues. CDR1 and CDR2 (germline): SGHDT, YYEEEE. The CDR3 loop reads CASSVGQYNSPLHF. CDR3 DNA sequence: TGTGCCAGCAGCGTGGGACAGTATAATTCACCCCTCCACTTT.

This chain connects TRBV18 to TRBJ2-5; 7 bases agree with TRBD2. This CDR3 comprises 15 residues. CDR1 KGHSH and CDR2 LQKENI come from the germline V gene. V dropped 3 bases and J dropped 4; count of bases not matched to a gene: 8. The CDR3 here is CASSPGGSGVETQYF. In DNA, the CDR3 is TGTGCCAGCTCACCGGGAGGAAGCGGGGTAGAGACCCAGTACTTC.

This chain uses TRBV27 with TRBJ1-3; 9 positions match TRBD1. CDR3 length: 13 residues. V lost 5 bases to trimming and J lost 8 bases; unmatched junction nucleotides: 4. The germline gives CDR1 MNHEY, CDR2 SMNVEV (reference sequence). This CDR3 is CASSGGQGDTIYF. The CDR3 DNA sequence: TGTGCCAGCAGTGGGGGACAGGGAGACACCATATATTTT.

This rearrangement joins TRBV7-8 to TRBJ2-4; no clear D gene. V gave up 0 bases and J gave up 0 bases, with 12 bases separating them. Germline-derived CDR1 and CDR2 are SGHVS and FQNEAQ. The CDR3 length is 17 residues. Here the CDR3 DNA reads TGTGCCAGCAGCTTAGCGATCGTCCGCGGAGCCAAAAACATTCAGTACTTC. This codes for CASSLAIVRGAKNIQYF. Based on the CDR3 plus reference TRBV7-8 and TRBJ2-4, the full variable domain is GAGVSQSPRYKVAKRGQDVALRCDPISGHVSLFWYQQALGQGPEFLTYFQNEAQLDKSGLPSDRFFAERPEGSVSTLKIQRTQQEDSAVYLCASSLAIVRGAKNIQYFGAGTRLSVL.

The chain employs TRBV19 and TRBJ1-1; no clear D. The CDR3 is made up of 12 amino acids. Germline lookup yields CDR1 LNHDA and CDR2 SQIVND (reference sequence). Trimming stripped 7 bases from V and 11 bases from J, with 17 bases between. Here the CDR3 reads CASTLQAGLAFF. CDR3 bases: TGTGCCAGTACCCTGCAGGCAGGTCTGGCTTTCTTT. Based on the CDR3 plus reference TRBV19 and TRBJ1-1, the full variable domain is DGGITQSPKYLFRKEGQNVTLSCEQNLNHDAMYWYRQDPGQGLRLIYYSQIVNDFQKGDIAEGYSVSREKKESFPLTVTSAQKNPTAFYLCASTLQAGLAFFGQGTRLTVV.

The chain carries TRBV30 and TRBJ1-5, with 8 nucleotides matching TRBD1. CDR1 is GTSNPN, CDR2 SVGIG, per germline (reference sequence). The junction had 8 bases not matched to a gene; V was cut back by 0 bases and J by 7 bases. This CDR3 spans 15 amino acids. The CDR3 bases are TGTGCCTGGAGTGTGGGCAGGGGGCTTGGGCAGCCCCAGCATTTT. Protein sequence: CAWSVGRGLGQPQHF.

This chain connects TRBV7-9 to TRBJ2-2, with a weak D call TRBD2 (5 bases). This CDR3 contains 15 residues. Trimming pared 1 base from V and 6 bases from J, leaving 12 bases between. The germline V gene encodes CDR1 SEHNR and CDR2 FQNEAQ (reference sequence). The CDR3 DNA reads TGTGCCAGCAGCTTAGACGGGAACTCTGCCGGGGAGCTGTTTTTT. Encoded protein: CASSLDGNSAGELFF.

The V and J genes are TRBV7-2 and TRBJ2-2; the match to TRBD2 covers 11 bases. Germline V CDR1 and CDR2: SGHTA, FQGNSA. V was pared by 3 bases and J by 1 base, with 1 base of the junction left unmatched. The CDR3 consists of 16 residues. CDR3 bases: TGTGCCAGCAGCTTGGGACTAGCGGTGAACACCGGGGAGCTGTTTTTT. Translated: CASSLGLAVNTGELFF.

V usage is TRBV5-1 and J usage is TRBJ2-2; D possibly corresponds to TRBD2 (6 bases). V was shortened by 4 bases and J by 3 bases, with 10 bases between the two germline ends. CDR3 length: 14 residues. Germline CDR1 reads SGHRS; CDR2 reads YFSETQ. The CDR3 sequence: CASSESGHTGELFF. The CDR3 nucleotides read TGCGCCAGCAGCGAGAGCGGGCACACCGGGGAGCTGTTTTTT.

This chain links TRBV5-1 with TRBJ2-2, with D perhaps matching TRBD2 (6 bases). The CDR3 spans 14 residues. In germline, CDR1 is SGHRS, CDR2 YFSETQ. V lost 5 bases and J 5 bases, leaving 13 bases between the germline ends. Written as DNA, the CDR3 is TGCGCCAGCAGGGGGGGTACCAATACCGGGGAGCTGTTTTTT. Translated, it gives CASRGGTNTGELFF.

The chain is built from TRBV19 and TRBJ1-1; TRBD1 agrees at 7 bases. This CDR3 has 14 residues. The junction had 6 bases not matched to a gene; V was cut back by 4 bases and J by 4 bases. Germline CDR1 is LNHDA and CDR2 is SQIVND (reference sequence). The chain's CDR3 is CASSKRQGSTEAFF. The CDR3, as DNA: TGTGCCAGTAGTAAAAGACAGGGATCCACTGAAGCTTTCTTT. Based on the CDR3 plus reference TRBV19 and TRBJ1-1, the full variable domain is DGGITQSPKYLFRKEGQNVTLSCEQNLNHDAMYWYRQDPGQGLRLIYYSQIVNDFQKGDIAEGYSVSREKKESFPLTVTSAQKNPTAFYLCASSKRQGSTEAFFGQGTRLTVV.

This clone was counted only a few times. The V gene is TRBV19, the J gene TRBJ1-3, with D maybe TRBD1 (5 bases). The CDR3 is made up of 13 amino acids. Germline-derived CDR1 and CDR2 are LNHDA and SQIVND (reference sequence). The V end lost 0 bases, the J end lost 16 bases, and 16 bases lay between the germline ends. DNA of the CDR3: TGTGCCAGTAGTATAGATCTGGGGACTATCGGCTATTTT. Translated, it gives CASSIDLGTIGYF.